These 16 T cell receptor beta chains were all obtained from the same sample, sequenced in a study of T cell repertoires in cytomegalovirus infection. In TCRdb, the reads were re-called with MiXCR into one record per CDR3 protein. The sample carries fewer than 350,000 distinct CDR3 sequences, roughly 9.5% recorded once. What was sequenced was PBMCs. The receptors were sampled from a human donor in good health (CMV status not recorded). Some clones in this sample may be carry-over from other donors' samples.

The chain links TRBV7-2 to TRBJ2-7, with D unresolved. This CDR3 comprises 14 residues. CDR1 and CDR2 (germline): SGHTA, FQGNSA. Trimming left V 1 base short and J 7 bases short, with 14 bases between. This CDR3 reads CASSLGGSSKEQYF. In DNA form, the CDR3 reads TGTGCCAGCAGCTTAGGGGGTTCCTCCAAAGAGCAGTACTTC.

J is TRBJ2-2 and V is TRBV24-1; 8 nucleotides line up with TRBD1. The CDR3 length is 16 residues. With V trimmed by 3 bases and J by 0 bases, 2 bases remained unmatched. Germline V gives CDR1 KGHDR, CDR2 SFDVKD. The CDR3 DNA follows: TGTGCCACCAGTGATCCAGGGGGCCCGAACACCGGGGAGCTGTTTTTT. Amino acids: CATSDPGGPNTGELFF.

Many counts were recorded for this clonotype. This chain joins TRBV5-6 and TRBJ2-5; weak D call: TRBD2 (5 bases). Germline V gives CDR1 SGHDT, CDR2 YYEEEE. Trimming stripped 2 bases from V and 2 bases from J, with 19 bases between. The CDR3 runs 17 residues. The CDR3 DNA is TGTGCCAGCAGCTTTAGGTCGGCTAGCCCCAAACAAGAGACCCAGTACTTC. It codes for CASSFRSASPKQETQYF. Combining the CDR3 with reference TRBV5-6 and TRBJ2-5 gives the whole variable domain DAGVTQSPTHLIKTRGQQVTLRCSPKSGHDTVSWYQQALGQGPQFIFQYYEEEERQRGNFPDRFSGHQFPNYSSELNVNALLLGDSALYLCASSFRSASPKQETQYFGPGTRLLVL.

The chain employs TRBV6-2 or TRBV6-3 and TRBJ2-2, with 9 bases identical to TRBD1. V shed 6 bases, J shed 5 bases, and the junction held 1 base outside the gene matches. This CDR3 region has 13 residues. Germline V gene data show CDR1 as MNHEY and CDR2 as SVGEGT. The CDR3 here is CASRGTGTGELFF. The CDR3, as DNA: TGTGCCAGCAGGGGGACAGGGACCGGGGAGCTGTTTTTT.

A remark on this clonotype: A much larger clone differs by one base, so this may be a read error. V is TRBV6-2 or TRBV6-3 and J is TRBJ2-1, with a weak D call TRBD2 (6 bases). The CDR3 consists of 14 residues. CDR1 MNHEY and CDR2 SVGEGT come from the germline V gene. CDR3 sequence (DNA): TGTGCCAGCAATTCCGGGAGTATCTACAGTGAGCAGTTCTTC. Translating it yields CASNSGSIYSEQFF.

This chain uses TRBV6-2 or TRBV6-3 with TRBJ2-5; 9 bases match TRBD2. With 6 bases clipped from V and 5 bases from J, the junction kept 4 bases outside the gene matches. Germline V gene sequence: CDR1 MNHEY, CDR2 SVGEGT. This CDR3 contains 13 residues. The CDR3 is CASRRTSVETQYF. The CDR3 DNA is TGTGCCAGCAGGCGGACTAGCGTTGAGACCCAGTACTTC.

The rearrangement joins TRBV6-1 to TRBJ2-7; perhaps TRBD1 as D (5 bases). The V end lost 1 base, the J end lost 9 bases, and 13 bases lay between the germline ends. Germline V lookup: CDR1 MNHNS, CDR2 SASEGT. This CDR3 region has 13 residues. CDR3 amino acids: CASSEGRADGQYF. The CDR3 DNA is TGTGCCAGCAGTGAAGGCAGGGCTGACGGGCAGTACTTC.

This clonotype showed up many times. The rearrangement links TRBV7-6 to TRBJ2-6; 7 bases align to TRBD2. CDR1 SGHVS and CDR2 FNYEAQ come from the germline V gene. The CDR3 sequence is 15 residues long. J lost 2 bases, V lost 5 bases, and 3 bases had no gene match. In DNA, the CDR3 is TGTGCCAGCAGCGCCGGACTAGCTGGGGCCAACGTCCTGACTTTC. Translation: CASSAGLAGANVLTF.

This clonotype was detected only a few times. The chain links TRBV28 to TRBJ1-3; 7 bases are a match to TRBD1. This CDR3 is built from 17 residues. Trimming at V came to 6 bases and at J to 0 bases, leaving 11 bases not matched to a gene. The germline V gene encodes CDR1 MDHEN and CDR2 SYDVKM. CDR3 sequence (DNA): TGTGCCAGCAGAAGGACAGGCAGACCAACCTCTGGAAACACCATATATTTT. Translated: CASRRTGRPTSGNTIYF.

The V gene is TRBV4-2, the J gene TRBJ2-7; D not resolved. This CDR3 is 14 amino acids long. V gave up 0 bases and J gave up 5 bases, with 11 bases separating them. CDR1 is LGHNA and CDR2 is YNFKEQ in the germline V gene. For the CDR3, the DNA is TGTGCCAGCAGCCAAGAGACGGCCTGGGACGAGCAGTACTTC. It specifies CASSQETAWDEQYF.

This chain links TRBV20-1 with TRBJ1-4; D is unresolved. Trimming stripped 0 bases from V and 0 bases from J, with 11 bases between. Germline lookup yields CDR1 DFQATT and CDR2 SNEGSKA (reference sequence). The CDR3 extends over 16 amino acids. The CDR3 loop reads CSARDRPGPTNEKLFF. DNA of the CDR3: TGCAGTGCTAGAGATCGCCCCGGCCCAACTAATGAAAAACTGTTTTTT.

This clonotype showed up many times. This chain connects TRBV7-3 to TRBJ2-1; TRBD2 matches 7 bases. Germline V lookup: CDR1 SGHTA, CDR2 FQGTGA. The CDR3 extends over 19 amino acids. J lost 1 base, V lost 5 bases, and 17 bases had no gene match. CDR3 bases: TGTGCCAGCAGCAAACGGGATAGCGGGTCACTAGGGTCCTACAATGAGCAGTTCTTC. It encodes CASSKRDSGSLGSYNEQFF. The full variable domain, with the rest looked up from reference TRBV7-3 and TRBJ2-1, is GAGVSQTPSNKVTEKGKYVELRCDPISGHTALYWYRQSLGQGPEFLIYFQGTGAADDSGLPNDRFFAVRPEGSVSTLKIQRTERGDSAVYLCASSKRDSGSLGSYNEQFFGPGTRLTVL.

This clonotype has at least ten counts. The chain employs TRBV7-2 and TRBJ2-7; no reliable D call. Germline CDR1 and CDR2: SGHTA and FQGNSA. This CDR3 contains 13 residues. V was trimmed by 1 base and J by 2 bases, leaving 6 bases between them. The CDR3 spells CASSLVGAYEQYF. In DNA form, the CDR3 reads TGTGCCAGCAGCTTAGTTGGGGCCTACGAGCAGTACTTC.

The CDR3 here is CASSSPAGSGHNSPLHF. Written as DNA, the CDR3 is TGTGCCAGCAGCTCTCCGGCGGGGTCGGGCCATAATTCACCCCTCCACTTT. V is TRBV7-4 and J is TRBJ1-6; D call uncertain. The CDR3 runs to 17 residues. Trimming stripped 4 bases from V and 5 bases from J, with 18 bases between. Germline CDR1 reads SGHVT; CDR2 reads SQSDAQ.

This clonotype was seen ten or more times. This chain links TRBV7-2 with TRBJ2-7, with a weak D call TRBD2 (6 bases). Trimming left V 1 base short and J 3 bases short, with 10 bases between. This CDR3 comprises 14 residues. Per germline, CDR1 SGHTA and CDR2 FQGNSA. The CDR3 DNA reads TGTGCCAGCAGCTTAGGGGTGGGGGGCTACGAGCAGTACTTC. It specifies CASSLGVGGYEQYF.

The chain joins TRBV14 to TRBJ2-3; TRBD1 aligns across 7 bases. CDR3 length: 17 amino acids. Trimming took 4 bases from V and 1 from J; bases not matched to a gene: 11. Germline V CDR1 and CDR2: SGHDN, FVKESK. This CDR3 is CASSRTQGRGGTDTQYF. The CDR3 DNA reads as TGTGCCAGCAGCCGGACACAGGGGCGAGGGGGCACAGATACGCAGTATTTT.